Presented here are 4 T cell receptor beta chains from one specimen sequenced in a study of CXCR3-negative and CXCR3-positive naive CD8 T cells. All TRB cDNA libraries came from 5' RACE performed with UMI labels. Reprocessing the 5' RACE reads, TCRdb reports a single entry for every CDR3 protein and omits DNA. Across some 130,000 distinct CDR3 sequences, the top ten clones capture 0.45% to 0.55% of the sample. Material for sequencing was naive CXCR3- CD8+ T cells from blood. The subset here: CD45RO-CCR7+CD27+CD95- naive CD8+ T cells lacking CXCR3 (TNR3-). The receptors were gathered from a human donor in good health. Some clones in this sample may be carry-over from other donors' samples.

The chain recombines TRBV29-1 with TRBJ2-4; TCRdb names TRBD1, which stays unverified in the absence of DNA. This CDR3 spans 13 amino acids. Germline-derived CDR1 and CDR2 are SQVTM and ANQGSEA. CDR3 residues: CSVLRGLENIQYF.

V is TRBV5-1 and J is TRBJ2-1; TCRdb lists TRBD2, though no DNA is available to test this call. Germline V lookup: CDR1 SGHRS, CDR2 YFSETQ. The CDR3 runs 16 residues. CDR3 amino acids: CASSTTSGDSYNEQFF.

This chain joins TRBV6-4 and TRBJ1-2; TCRdb names TRBD1, which stays unverified in the absence of DNA. Germline V lookup: CDR1 MRHNA, CDR2 SNTAGT. This CDR3 comprises 15 residues. CDR3 protein: CASSVDWGAHYGYTF.

The J gene is TRBJ2-2, the V gene TRBV7-8. CDR3 length equals 13 residues. Germline V lookup: CDR1 SGHVS, CDR2 FQNEAQ. CDR3: CASDAWDTGELFF.